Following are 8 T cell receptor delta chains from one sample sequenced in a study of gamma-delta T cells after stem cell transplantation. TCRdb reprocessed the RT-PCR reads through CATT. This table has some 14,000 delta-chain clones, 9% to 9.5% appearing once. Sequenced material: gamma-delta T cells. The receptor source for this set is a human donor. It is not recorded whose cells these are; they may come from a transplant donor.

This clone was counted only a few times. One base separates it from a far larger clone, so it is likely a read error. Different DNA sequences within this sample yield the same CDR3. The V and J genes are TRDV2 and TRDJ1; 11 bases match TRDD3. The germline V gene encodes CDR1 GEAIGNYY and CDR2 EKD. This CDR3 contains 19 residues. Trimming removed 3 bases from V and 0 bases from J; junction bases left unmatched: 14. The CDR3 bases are TGTGCCTGTGACGGACTGCTGGGGGATACCGCAGCGAACACCGATAAACTCATCTTT. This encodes CACDGLLGDTAANTDKLIF.

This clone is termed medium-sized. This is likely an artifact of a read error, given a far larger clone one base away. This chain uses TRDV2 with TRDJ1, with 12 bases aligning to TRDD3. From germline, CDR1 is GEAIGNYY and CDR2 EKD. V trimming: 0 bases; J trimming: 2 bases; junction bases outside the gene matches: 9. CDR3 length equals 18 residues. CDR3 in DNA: TGTGCCTGTGACACCCTAAAATTCCTGGGGGATACGACCGATAAACTCATCTTT. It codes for CACDTLKFLGDTTDKLIF.

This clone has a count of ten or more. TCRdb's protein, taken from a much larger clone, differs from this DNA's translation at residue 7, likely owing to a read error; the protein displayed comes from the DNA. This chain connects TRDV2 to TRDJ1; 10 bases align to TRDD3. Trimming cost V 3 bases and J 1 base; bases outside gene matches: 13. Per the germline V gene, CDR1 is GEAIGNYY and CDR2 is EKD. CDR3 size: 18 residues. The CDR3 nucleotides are TGTGCCTGTGACTCATTACCGGGGGATACGCGTGTCACCGATAAACTCATCTTT. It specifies CACDSLPGDTRVTDKLIF.

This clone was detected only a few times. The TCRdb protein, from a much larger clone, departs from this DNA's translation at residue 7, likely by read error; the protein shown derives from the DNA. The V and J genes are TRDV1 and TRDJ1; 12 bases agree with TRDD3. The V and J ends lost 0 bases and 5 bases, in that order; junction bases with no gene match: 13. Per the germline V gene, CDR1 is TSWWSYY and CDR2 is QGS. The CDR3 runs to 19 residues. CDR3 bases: TGTGCTCTTGGGGAACTAAAGCCCCCCGACTGGGGGATACAGGATAAACTCATCTTT. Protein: CALGELKPPDWGIQDKLIF.

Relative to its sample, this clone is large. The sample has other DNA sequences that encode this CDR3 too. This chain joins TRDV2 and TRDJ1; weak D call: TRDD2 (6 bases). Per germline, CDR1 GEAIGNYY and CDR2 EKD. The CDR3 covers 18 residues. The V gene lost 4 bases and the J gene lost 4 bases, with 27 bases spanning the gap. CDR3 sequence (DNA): TGTGCCTGTGATCCGGTTAGCCTTCCCCGAGGGCTGGACGATAAACTCATCTTT. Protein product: CACDPVSLPRGLDDKLIF.

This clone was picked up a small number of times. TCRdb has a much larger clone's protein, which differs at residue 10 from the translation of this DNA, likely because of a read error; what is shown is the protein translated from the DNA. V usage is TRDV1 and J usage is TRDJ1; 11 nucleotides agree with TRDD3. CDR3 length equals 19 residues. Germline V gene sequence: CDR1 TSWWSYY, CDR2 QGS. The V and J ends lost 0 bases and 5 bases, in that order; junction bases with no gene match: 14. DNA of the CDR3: TGTGCTCTTGGGGAACTAGAGCCCCCCGCCTGGGGGATACAGGATAAACTCATCTTT. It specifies CALGELEPPAWGIQDKLIF.

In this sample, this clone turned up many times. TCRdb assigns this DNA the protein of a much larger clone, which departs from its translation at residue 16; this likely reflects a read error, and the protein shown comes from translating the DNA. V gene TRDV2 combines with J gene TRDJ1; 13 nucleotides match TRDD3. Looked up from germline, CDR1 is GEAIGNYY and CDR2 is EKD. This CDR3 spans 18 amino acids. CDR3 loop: CACDSLLGDTRVTDKPIF. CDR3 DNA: TGTGCCTGTGACTCATTACTGGGGGATACGCGTGTCACCGATAAACCCATCTTT.

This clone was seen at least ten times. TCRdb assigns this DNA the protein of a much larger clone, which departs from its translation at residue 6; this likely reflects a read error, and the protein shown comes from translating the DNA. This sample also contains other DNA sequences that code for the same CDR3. The CDR3 protein is CACDTGSSWGSRNTDKLIF. As DNA, the CDR3 is TGTGCCTGTGACACCGGAAGTTCCTGGGGTTCTAGAAACACCGATAAACTCATCTTT. The chain links TRDV2 to TRDJ1; TRDD3 might be the D (6 bases). The CDR3 sequence is 19 residues long. The germline gives CDR1 GEAIGNYY, CDR2 EKD. V was shortened by 0 bases and J by 0 bases, with 22 bases between the two germline ends.